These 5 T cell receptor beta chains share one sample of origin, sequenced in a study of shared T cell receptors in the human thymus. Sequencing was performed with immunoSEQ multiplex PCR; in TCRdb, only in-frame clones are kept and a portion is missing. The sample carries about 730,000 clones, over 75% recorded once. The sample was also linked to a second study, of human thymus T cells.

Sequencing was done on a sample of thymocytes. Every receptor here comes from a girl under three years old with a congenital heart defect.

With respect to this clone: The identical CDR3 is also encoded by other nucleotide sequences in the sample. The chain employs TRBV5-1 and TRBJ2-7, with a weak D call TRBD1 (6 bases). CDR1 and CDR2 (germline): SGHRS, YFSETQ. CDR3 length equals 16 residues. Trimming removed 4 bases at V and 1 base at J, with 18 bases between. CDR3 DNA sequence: TGCGCCAGCAGCCAGGGGCCTCCTCCCTTATCCTACGAGCAGTACTTC. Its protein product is CASSQGPPPLSYEQYF.

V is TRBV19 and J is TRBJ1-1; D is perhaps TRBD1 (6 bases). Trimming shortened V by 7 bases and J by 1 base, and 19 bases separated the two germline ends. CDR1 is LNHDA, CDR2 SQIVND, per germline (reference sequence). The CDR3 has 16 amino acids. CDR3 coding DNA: TGTGCCAGTACGGGGGGCGGCATATACGCGAACACTGAAGCTTTCTTT. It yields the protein CASTGGGIYANTEAFF.

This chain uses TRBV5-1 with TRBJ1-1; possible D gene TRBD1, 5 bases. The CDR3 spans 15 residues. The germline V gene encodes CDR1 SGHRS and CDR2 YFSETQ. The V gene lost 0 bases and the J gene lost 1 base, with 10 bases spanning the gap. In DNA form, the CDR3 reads TGCGCCAGCAGCTTGGGGGGCACCTGGAACACTGAAGCTTTCTTT. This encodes CASSLGGTWNTEAFF.

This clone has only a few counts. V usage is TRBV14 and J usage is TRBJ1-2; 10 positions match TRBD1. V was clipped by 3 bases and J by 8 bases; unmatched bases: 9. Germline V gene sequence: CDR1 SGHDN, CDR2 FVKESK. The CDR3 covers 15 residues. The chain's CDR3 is CASSHPMDRGSGYTF. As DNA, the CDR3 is TGTGCCAGCAGCCATCCGATGGACAGGGGGTCCGGCTACACCTTC.

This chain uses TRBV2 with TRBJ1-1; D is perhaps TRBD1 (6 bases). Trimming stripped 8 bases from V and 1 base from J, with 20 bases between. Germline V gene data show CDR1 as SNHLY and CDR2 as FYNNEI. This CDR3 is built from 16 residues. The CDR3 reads CASGAGVAGKNTEAFF. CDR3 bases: TGTGCCAGCGGAGCAGGGGTCGCAGGGAAGAACACTGAAGCTTTCTTT. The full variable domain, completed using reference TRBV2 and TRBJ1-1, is EPEVTQTPSHQVTQMGQEVILRCVPISNHLYFYWYRQILGQKVEFLVSFYNNEISEKSEIFDDQFSVERPDGSNFTLKIRSTKLEDSAMYFCASGAGVAGKNTEAFFGQGTRLTVV.